The rows below give T cell receptor beta chains drawn from one sample of a study of CD8 T cells in ankylosing spondylitis. TCRdb reprocessed the 5' RACE reads via MiXCR and lists one record per CDR3 protein. The sample consists of 500,000 or so distinct CDR3 sequences, under 5.5% of them appearing once. Sequencing was carried out using blood, either unsorted or a sorted T cell fraction (not recorded which). Receptors were obtained from a male donor with ankylosing spondylitis. Each CDR3 is given with its conserved first and last residue. D genes are given only for firm matches. Only part of the rows carry a size: once, few, many, or a class if the clone is expanded.

TRBJ2-2 | TRBV7-2 | NA | many | TGTGCCAGCAGCTTAGCAGGGTGGTCCGGGGAGCTGTTTTTT | CASSLAGWSGELFF
TRBJ2-7 | TRBV5-1 | NA | many | TGCGCCAGCAGCGGAGACCCTACAGCCTACGAGCAGTACTTC | CASSGDPTAYEQYF
TRBJ2-3 | TRBV4-3 | NA | many | TGCGCCAGCAGCCAGAGGGACATGGATACGCAGTATTTT | CASSQRDMDTQYF
TRBJ1-1 | TRBV12-3/TRBV12-4 | NA | many | TGTGCCAGCAGACCTCGAAACACTGAAGCTTTCTTT | CASRPRNTEAFF
TRBJ2-2 | TRBV29-1 | NA | NA | TGCAGCGTTGTACAGGCAAAACCGAACACCGGGGAGCTGATTTTT | CSVVQAKPNTGELIF
TRBJ2-7 | TRBV30 | NA | NA | TGTGCCTGGAGTACGTCCCTTTACGAGCAGTACTTC | CAWSTSLYEQYF
TRBJ1-2 | TRBV16 | NA | many | TGTGCCAGCAGCCATTCTCGGAGGGCAGGCTCCTATGGCTACACCTTC | CASSHSRRAGSYGYTF
TRBJ2-1 | TRBV29-1 | TRBD2 | few | TGCAGCGTTGGGACGGGACTAGTTCTTAATGAGCAGTTCTTC | CSVGTGLVLNEQFF
TRBJ2-1 | TRBV5-3 | NA | NA | TGTGCCATCAGCCCTGGGCCCAACTACAATGAGCAGTTCTTC | CAISPGPNYNEQFF
TRBJ1-1 | TRBV12-5 | NA | many | TGTGCTAGTGGTTTGAGTCCAGGGATGTCTGAAGCTTTCTTT | CASGLSPGMSEAFF
TRBJ1-1 | TRBV29-1 | TRBD1 | many | TGCAGCGTACGTTTACAGGGGCAGAGGGCTTTCTTT | CSVRLQGQRAFF
TRBJ2-3 | TRBV4-3 | TRBD1 | many | TGCGCCAGCAGCCAAGGACAGGGGGCCACAGATACGCAGTATTTT | CASSQGQGATDTQYF
TRBJ2-1 | TRBV7-9 | TRBD2 | many | TGTGCCAGCAGCTTAGCGTTAGCGGGGAGCCTTTTGGAGCAGTTCTTC | CASSLALAGSLLEQFF
TRBJ2-5 | TRBV14 | TRBD2 | many | TGTGCCAGCAGCCGTAATAGACTAGCGGGGAGTTTGGAGACCCAGTACTTC | CASSRNRLAGSLETQYF
TRBJ2-7 | TRBV20-1 | NA | many | TGCAGTGCTAGACTTCCCGGGCTTCCCTACGAGCAGTACTTC | CSARLPGLPYEQYF
TRBJ1-4 | TRBV7-6 | NA | many | TGTGCCAGCAGCTTATCGGAGACGGTAGCAACTAATGAAAAACTGTTTTTT | CASSLSETVATNEKLFF
TRBJ1-2 | TRBV7-2 | TRBD1 | many | TGTGCCAGCAGTCCTGGACAGGGGGGCGGCTACACCTTC | CASSPGQGGGYTF
TRBJ1-5 | TRBV24-1 | TRBD1 | many | TGTGCCACCAGTGGGACAGGGGGACAGCCCCAGCATTTT | CATSGTGGQPQHF
TRBJ2-1 | TRBV27 | NA | NA | TGTGCCAGCAGCCCTGGGCCGATTGGGTACAATGAGCAGTTCTTC | CASSPGPIGYNEQFF
TRBJ2-7 | TRBV28 | TRBD2 | many | TGTGCCAGCACCGTAACTAGCGGGAGCTCCTACGAGCAGTACTTC | CASTVTSGSSYEQYF
TRBJ2-7 | TRBV2 | TRBD1 | many | TGTGCCAGCAGGTGGACAGGGGTCTCCTACGAGCAGTACTTC | CASRWTGVSYEQYF
TRBJ2-7 | TRBV20-1 | TRBD1 | many | TGCAGTGCCCCGGACAGGGCCTACGAGCAGTACTTC | CSAPDRAYEQYF
TRBJ2-7 | TRBV5-5 | NA | few | TGTGCCAGCAGCCCTGGGTGGGGCTACGAGCAGTACTTC | CASSPGWGYEQYF
TRBJ2-2 | TRBV7-3 | NA | many | TGTGCCAGCAGCTTAACTTTGGGCCGGGAGCTGTTTTTT | CASSLTLGRELFF
TRBJ2-7 | TRBV7-9 | TRBD2 | many | TGTGCCAGCAACCCCAGGGAGGGCTACGAGCAGTACTTC | CASNPREGYEQYF
TRBJ2-7 | TRBV20-1 | NA | many | TGCAGTGCTAACCTCGAGCAGTACTTC | CSANLEQYF
TRBJ2-7 | TRBV5-1 | TRBD2 | many | TGCGCCAGCAGCTTGGTGGCTAGCGGGGTAACCTACGAGCAGTACTTC | CASSLVASGVTYEQYF
TRBJ2-3 | TRBV28 | NA | NA | TGTGCCAGCCAGGACAGCCCCAGCACAGATACGCAGTATTTT | CASQDSPSTDTQYF
TRBJ2-7 | TRBV20-1 | NA | many | TGCAGTGCAGCGGGCCTCTCCTACGAGCAGTACTTC | CSAAGLSYEQYF
TRBJ2-3 | TRBV20-1 | TRBD2 | few | TGCAGTGCCATGACTAGCGGGGCCACAGATACGCAGTATTTT | CSAMTSGATDTQYF
TRBJ1-2 | TRBV27 | NA | many | TGTGCCAGCAGCCCACGGTACAGCTATGGCTACACCTTC | CASSPRYSYGYTF
TRBJ2-7 | TRBV20-1 | NA | many | TGCAGTGCTACGGGGCTAACAGGGCGGAGCGTGAACCCCTACGAGCAGTACTTC | CSATGLTGRSVNPYEQYF
TRBJ2-7 | TRBV9 | TRBD1 | many | TGTGCCAGCAGCGTAGACTTGGACAGGGGGCGGAACGAGCAGTACTTC | CASSVDLDRGRNEQYF
TRBJ1-1 | TRBV3-1 | NA | NA | TGTGCCAGCAGCCAAGGTGGAAGGCCTTCTCTCACTGAAGCTTTCTTT | CASSQGGRPSLTEAFF
TRBJ2-2 | TRBV28 | TRBD1 | few | TGTGCCAGCAGTACTCCGGGACAGGGTAAACCCGGGGAGCTGTTTTTT | CASSTPGQGKPGELFF
TRBJ2-7 | TRBV20-1 | TRBD1 | many | TGCAGTGTTAGCCGGGACAGGGGTTCCTACGAGCAGTACTTC | CSVSRDRGSYEQYF
TRBJ1-2 | TRBV6-2/TRBV6-3 | NA | many | TGTGCCAGCAGTTACCTGAACGGGCCCCGGGGCTACACCTTC | CASSYLNGPRGYTF
TRBJ1-1 | TRBV9 | NA | many | TGTGCCAGCACCCCGCCTTGGGGGGCAGAAACTGAAGCTTTCTTT | CASTPPWGAETEAFF
TRBJ2-3 | TRBV20-1 | TRBD2 | many | TGCAGTGCGGAGAGGGCACGGACTAGCATAAATACGCAGTATTTT | CSAERARTSINTQYF
TRBJ2-3 | TRBV5-1 | TRBD2 | many | TGCGCCAGCCGGCGCGGGGGGCAGACAGATACGCAGTATTTT | CASRRGGQTDTQYF
TRBJ2-5 | TRBV4-2 | TRBD2 | many | TGTGCCAGCAGCCAAGTAGCGGGAGGGGAAGAGACCCAGTACTTC | CASSQVAGGEETQYF
TRBJ1-1 | TRBV6-1 | NA | many | TGTGCCAGCAGTGTGTCGGGGAGGAACACTGAAGCTTTCTTT | CASSVSGRNTEAFF
TRBJ1-1 | TRBV11-3 | NA | NA | TGTGCCAGCAGCTTAGACCCCCGAGGCCAAGCTTTCTTT | CASSLDPRGQAFF
TRBJ2-3 | TRBV20-1 | NA | many | TGCAGTGCGGGACTTGGGGTAGATACGCAGTATTTT | CSAGLGVDTQYF
TRBJ2-7 | TRBV29-1 | NA | many | TGCAGCGTTATCCACCCTACCGTCTACGAGCAGTACTTC | CSVIHPTVYEQYF
TRBJ2-4 | TRBV2 | TRBD1 | many | TGTGCCAGCAGTGAATACGGGACAGGGGTCAACATTCAGTACTTC | CASSEYGTGVNIQYF
TRBJ2-3 | TRBV4-3 | NA | many | TGCGCCAGCAGCCAAGAATTTTCCACAGATACGCAGTATTTT | CASSQEFSTDTQYF
TRBJ2-5 | TRBV4-1 | TRBD2 | many | TGCGCCAGCAGCCCCACTAGCGGGAGGGTAGTAGAGACCCAGTACTTC | CASSPTSGRVVETQYF
TRBJ1-3 | TRBV28 | NA | many | TGTGCCAGCAGCCCCGCTTTGTCGTGGGGGCCTGGAAACACCATATATTTT | CASSPALSWGPGNTIYF
TRBJ2-5 | TRBV20-1 | NA | many | TGCAGTGCTACCAGGACAGCGCAAGAGACCCAGTACTTC | CSATRTAQETQYF
TRBJ2-1 | TRBV20-1 | NA | many | TGCAGTGCATGGAAGGGAACCTACAATGAGCAGTTCTTC | CSAWKGTYNEQFF
TRBJ1-1 | TRBV20-1 | NA | many | TGCAGTGCCACGTGGGTGAGGAACACTGAAGCTTTCTTT | CSATWVRNTEAFF